These 21 T cell receptor beta chains were all obtained from the same sample, sequenced in a study of T cell changes during pregnancy in multiple sclerosis. TCRdb keeps only in-frame clones here, not all; method: immunoSEQ multiplex PCR. This sample yields about 70,000 clones, of which about nine tenths are seen a single time; just under 0.3% belongs to the top ten. The source material was CD4+ T cells from peripheral blood mononuclear cells, sampled after pregnancy. All receptors come from a female donor with multiple sclerosis, enrolled in a pregnancy study.

The chain links TRBV7-3 to TRBJ1-2, with 9 bases lining up with TRBD1. The CDR3 has 14 amino acids. Trimming at V came to 2 bases and at J to 6 bases, leaving 4 bases not matched to a gene. The V gene's germline CDR1 is SGHTA and CDR2 FQGTGA. The CDR3 sequence is CASSLGTGIDGYTF. The CDR3 coding sequence is TGTGCCAGCAGCTTAGGGACAGGGATAGATGGCTACACCTTC.

The chain combines TRBV28 with TRBJ2-7, with 8 bases that match TRBD1. The CDR3 sequence is 14 residues long. V was pared by 8 bases and J by 2 bases, with 8 bases of the junction left unmatched. CDR1 MDHEN and CDR2 SYDVKM come from the germline V gene. CDR3 sequence reads: CASFPGGTTYEQYF. The CDR3 nucleotides read TGTGCCAGCTTCCCAGGGGGCACTACCTACGAGCAGTACTTC.

This clone came up once. The chain recombines TRBV19 with TRBJ2-1, with 11 bases lining up with TRBD2. Per germline, CDR1 LNHDA and CDR2 SQIVND (reference sequence). The CDR3 loop spans 14 amino acids. V trimming: 8 bases; J trimming: 9 bases; junction bases outside the gene matches: 9. In DNA, the CDR3 is TGTGCCAGTTCCCTAGCGGGAGGCTTCGGTGAGCAGTTCTTC. Protein: CASSLAGGFGEQFF.

The genes are TRBV21-1 and TRBJ2-1; the DNA was not used to check the table's D call, TRBD2. TRBV21-1 is deemed a pseudogene. The CDR3 has 16 residues. CDR3 region: CASSHSGGCTYNEQFF. The DNA for the CDR3 is TGTGCCAGCAGCCACTCGGGGGGGTGTACCTACAATGAGCAGTTCTTC.

V gene TRBV5-4 combines with J gene TRBJ2-1; possibly TRBD2 for D (7 bases). V dropped 4 bases and J dropped 3 bases, with 17 bases sitting between them. The germline gives CDR1 SGHNT, CDR2 YYREEE (reference sequence). There are 16 residues in the CDR3. The CDR3 region is CASSIGGGRGYNEQFF. For the CDR3, the DNA is TGTGCCAGCAGCATAGGGGGGGGCAGGGGCTACAATGAGCAGTTCTTC.

This rearrangement joins TRBV7-6 to TRBJ2-7; D remains unclear. The V gene lost 1 base and the J gene lost 5 bases, with 12 bases spanning the gap. The CDR3 totals 14 residues. Germline values: CDR1 SGHVS, CDR2 FNYEAQ. CDR3 protein: CASSLERWSDEQYF. In nucleotides, the CDR3 is TGTGCCAGCAGCTTAGAAAGGTGGAGTGACGAGCAGTACTTC.

The J gene is TRBJ1-3, the V gene TRBV5-1, with TRBD1 as a possible D gene (5 bases). This CDR3 spans 16 amino acids. Trimming pared 9 bases from V and 3 bases from J, leaving 22 bases between. Germline CDR1 and CDR2: SGHRS and YFSETQ. CDR3 DNA sequence: TGCGCCACCAAACCGGGAGGTGGCAGGGTTGGAAACACCATATATTTT. Protein: CATKPGGGRVGNTIYF.

This chain connects TRBV28 to TRBJ2-7; no clear D. Deletions cut 4 bases from V and 7 bases from J, with 8 bases between. Germline loops: CDR1 MDHEN, CDR2 SYDVKM. CDR3 length equals 11 residues. The chain's CDR3 is CASSSAREQYF. The DNA of the CDR3 is TGTGCCAGCAGTTCCGCCCGGGAGCAGTACTTC.

The CDR3 coding sequence is TGTGCCAGCAGTTTAACGGGGTACGAGCAGTACTTC. Translated: CASSLTGYEQYF. The rearrangement links TRBV28 to TRBJ2-7; a possible D gene is TRBD2 (5 bases). CDR1 is MDHEN and CDR2 is SYDVKM in the germline V gene. Trimming left V 2 bases short and J 4 bases short, with 6 bases between. CDR3 length: 12 residues.

This sequence joins TRBV30 and TRBJ1-3; 7 nucleotides match TRBD1. The V gene's germline CDR1 is GTSNPN and CDR2 SVGIG (reference sequence). The CDR3 length is 13 residues. V dropped 3 bases and J dropped 4; count of bases not matched to a gene: 3. The CDR3: CAWRTGNGNTIYF. For the CDR3, the DNA is TGTGCCTGGAGGACAGGGAACGGAAACACCATATATTTT.

This sequence joins TRBV6-6 and TRBJ1-1; possible D gene TRBD1, 6 bases. Trimming shortened V by 10 bases and J by 3 bases, and 18 bases separated the two germline ends. This CDR3 is 14 amino acids long. Germline CDR1 MNHNY, CDR2 SVGAGI (reference sequence). This CDR3 reads CATLGGPGDTEAFF. The CDR3, as DNA: TGTGCCACCCTCGGGGGGCCGGGGGACACTGAAGCTTTCTTT.

This chain uses TRBV9 with TRBJ2-2, with 8 nucleotides matching TRBD2. The V gene's germline CDR1 is SGDLS and CDR2 YYNGEE. The CDR3 is 15 amino acids. V was pared by 4 bases and J by 0 bases, with 2 bases of the junction left unmatched. CDR3: CASSPRGANTGELFF. DNA of the CDR3: TGTGCCAGCAGCCCGCGGGGGGCGAACACCGGGGAGCTGTTTTTT.

This clone was counted once. The rearrangement uses TRBV18 and TRBJ2-5; 12 positions agree with TRBD1. Gene TRBJ2-7 matches the end of the DNA better, so the J call may be wrong. Germline values: CDR1 KGHSH, CDR2 LQKENI. The CDR3 has 14 amino acids. This CDR3 reads CASSGTGGTYEQYF. The CDR3 DNA is TGTGCCAGCTCTGGGACAGGGGGCACCTACGAGCAGTACTTC.

This clone was detected only once. This rearrangement joins TRBV10-2 to TRBJ1-5; tentatively, D is TRBD1 (5 bases). The CDR3 spans 16 residues. The germline V gene encodes CDR1 WSHSY and CDR2 SAAADI. The V end lost 3 bases, the J end lost 2 bases, and 14 bases lay between the germline ends. CDR3 region: CASSEQAPNGNQPQHF. Here the CDR3 DNA reads TGCGCCAGCAGTGAACAGGCACCGAATGGCAATCAGCCCCAGCATTTT.

The chain combines TRBV19 with TRBJ2-7; no clear D gene. V gave up 2 bases and J gave up 0 bases, with 5 bases separating them. Germline CDR1 and CDR2: LNHDA and SQIVND (reference sequence). The CDR3 spans 13 residues. The DNA for the CDR3 is TGTGCCAGTAGTATATCTCTCTCCTACGAGCAGTACTTC. Amino acids: CASSISLSYEQYF.

The chain carries TRBV18 and TRBJ1-1; 7 positions match TRBD1. V shed 1 base and J 4 bases; nucleotides not matched to a gene: 6. The CDR3 runs 15 residues. Germline CDR1 is KGHSH and CDR2 is LQKENI. The CDR3 region is CASSPQGAGGTEAFF. DNA of the CDR3: TGTGCCAGCTCACCACAGGGGGCAGGGGGCACTGAAGCTTTCTTT.

The chain couples TRBV19 to TRBJ1-5; D gene ambiguous. The CDR3 loop spans 15 amino acids. The V and J ends lost 2 bases and 2 bases respectively, with 10 bases between them. The germline CDR1 and CDR2 sequences are LNHDA and SQIVND (reference sequence). The DNA of the CDR3 is TGTGCCAGTAGTATAACCGCAAGCGGCAATCAGCCCCAGCATTTT. Amino acids: CASSITASGNQPQHF.

The J gene is TRBJ1-1, the V gene TRBV5-8; D gene uncertain. CDR1 and CDR2 (germline): SGHTS, YDEGEE. CDR3 length: 13 amino acids. Between the trimmed V and J ends, which lost 0 bases and 2 bases, there was a span of 5 bases. The CDR3 nucleotides read TGTGCCAGCAGCTTGGTTAGAAACACTGAAGCTTTCTTT. Residues: CASSLVRNTEAFF.

This clone was recorded only once. The rearrangement joins TRBV7-9 to TRBJ2-7, with TRBD1 matching 8 bases. V dropped 0 bases and J dropped 4; count of bases not matched to a gene: 5. CDR3 length equals 15 residues. CDR1 is SEHNR and CDR2 is FQNEAQ in the germline V gene (reference sequence). CDR3 bases: TGTGCCAGCAGCTTAGCGCAGGGGGCAAGGTACGAGCAGTACTTC. Encoded protein: CASSLAQGARYEQYF.

The chain uses TRBV27 and TRBJ2-2, with D unclear. Per the germline V gene, CDR1 is MNHEY and CDR2 is SMNVEV (reference sequence). Deletions cut 3 bases from V and 2 bases from J, with 7 bases between. The CDR3 is 14 residues long. The CDR3 loop is CASSFSTNTGELFF. As DNA, the CDR3 is TGTGCCAGCAGTTTTTCAACAAACACCGGGGAGCTGTTTTTT.

This chain connects TRBV10-3 to TRBJ1-4; 7 bases match TRBD1. This CDR3 has 16 residues. The trim removed 3 bases at V and 5 bases at J, leaving 9 bases unmatched. Germline loops: CDR1 ENHRY, CDR2 SYGVKD. The CDR3 loop reads CAISDHTGATNEKLFF. CDR3 in DNA: TGTGCCATCAGTGACCACACAGGGGCCACGAATGAAAAACTGTTTTTT.